Following are 22 T cell receptor beta chains from one sample sequenced in a study of T cell responses to AZD1222 COVID-19 vaccine. The data were produced by immunoSEQ multiplex PCR, yet TCRdb's version contains in-frame clones alone and is incomplete. The sample has roughly 180,000 clones; just over 90% are singletons. The source material was peripheral blood, sampled 28 days after the second AZD1222 dose. The receptors were gathered from an adult who received the AZD1222 COVID-19 vaccine.

This clone has only one observation. The genes are TRBV19 and TRBJ2-6, with TRBD1 as a possible D gene (5 bases). CDR3 length: 15 amino acids. CDR1 is LNHDA and CDR2 is SQIVND in the germline V gene (reference sequence). V lost 9 bases to trimming and J lost 2 bases, with 14 bases between them. The CDR3 region has the DNA TGTGCCAGCATGAGCAGGGTGGCTGGGGCCAACGTCCTGACTTTC. It translates to CASMSRVAGANVLTF. The full variable domain, its missing parts supplied by reference TRBV19 and TRBJ2-6, is DGGITQSPKYLFRKEGQNVTLSCEQNLNHDAMYWYRQDPGQGLRLIYYSQIVNDFQKGDIAEGYSVSREKKESFPLTVTSAQKNPTAFYLCASMSRVAGANVLTFGAGSRLTVL.

This sequence joins TRBV7-6 and TRBJ1-1; no clear D. CDR3 size: 16 residues. In germline, CDR1 is SGHVS, CDR2 FNYEAQ. V was cut by 3 bases and J by 0 bases, with 14 bases left in between. This chain's CDR3 is CASSLRGGDMNTEAFF. The CDR3 DNA is TGTGCCAGCAGCTTGCGGGGAGGAGACATGAACACTGAAGCTTTCTTT.

This chain links TRBV12-3 or TRBV12-4 with TRBJ2-1; D is undetermined. This CDR3 is built from 11 residues. Trimming took off 7 bases at V and 9 bases at J, with 10 bases between the two ends. DNA of the CDR3: TGTGCCAGCACCCTCGGCGTTGAGCAGTTCTTC. It codes for CASTLGVEQFF.

J is TRBJ1-1 and V is TRBV11-2; 8 bases line up with TRBD1. CDR3 length: 13 residues. J was trimmed by 10 bases and V by 1 base; bases with no gene match: 5. Germline V CDR1 and CDR2: SGHAT, FQNNGV. In nucleotides, the CDR3 is TGTGCCAGCAGCTTAGCAGGGGGCCGAGGAGCTTTCTTT. This encodes CASSLAGGRGAFF.

This clone showed up just once. The DNA is left out, because the CDR3 cannot be placed on it with certainty; the CDR3 is given as TCRdb lists it. The V gene is TRBV6-5, the J gene TRBJ2-5; the listed D gene, TRBD2, was not tested against the DNA. Per the germline V gene, CDR1 is MNHEY and CDR2 is SVGAGI. A total of 13 residues make up the CDR3, ends included. The CDR3 loop reads CATSVAGRETQYF.

V and J are TRBV30 and TRBJ1-3; D is uncertain. CDR1 is GTSNPN and CDR2 is SVGIG in the germline V gene (reference sequence). V lost 5 bases to trimming and J lost 4 bases, with 9 bases between them. The CDR3 sequence is 12 residues long. CDR3 residues: CAWADSGNTIYF. In DNA, the CDR3 is TGTGCCTGGGCGGATTCAGGAAACACCATATATTTT. Complete variable domain (other parts from reference TRBV30 and TRBJ1-3): SQTIHQWPATLVQPVGSPLSLECTVEGTSNPNLYWYRQAAGRGLQLLFYSVGIGQISSEVPQNLSASRPQDRQFILSSKKLLLSDSGFYLCAWADSGNTIYFGEGSWLTVV.

The J gene is TRBJ2-5, the V gene TRBV3-1 (or the pseudogene TRBV3-2); no clear D gene. V was clipped by 1 base and J by 3 bases, with 15 bases between them. The CDR3 is made up of 16 amino acids. Germline V CDR1 and CDR2: LGHDT, YNNKEL (reference sequence). The CDR3 is CASSQGECFWEETQYF. CDR3 DNA sequence: TGTGCCAGCAGCCAAGGTGAGTGTTTTTGGGAAGAGACCCAGTACTTC.

The V gene is TRBV18, the J gene TRBJ1-5; D not certain. The V and J ends lost 6 bases and 0 bases respectively, with 9 bases between them. The germline V gene encodes CDR1 KGHSH and CDR2 LQKENI. This CDR3 has 14 residues. The CDR3 reads CASSPSASNQPQHF. The CDR3 bases are TGTGCCAGCTCCCCCTCCGCTAGCAATCAGCCCCAGCATTTT.

The rearrangement joins TRBV24-1 to TRBJ2-1; TRBD2 matches at 14 bases. The germline CDR1 and CDR2 sequences are KGHDR and SFDVKD. V shed 4 bases and J 0 bases; nucleotides not matched to a gene: 7. The CDR3 sequence is 19 residues long. This chain's CDR3 is CATSDAGTSGRGSYNEQFF. The CDR3 nucleotides are TGTGCCACCAGTGACGCCGGGACTAGCGGGAGAGGCTCCTACAATGAGCAGTTCTTC.

The CDR3 bases are TGTGCCAGCAGTACGGGGGGTTGGGACACTGAAGCTTTCTTT. Translation gives CASSTGGWDTEAFF. V is TRBV28 and J is TRBJ1-1; TRBD1 might be the D (5 bases). The CDR3 extends over 14 amino acids. CDR1 is MDHEN and CDR2 is SYDVKM in the germline V gene. Trimming pared 5 bases from V and 3 bases from J, leaving 13 bases between.

The chain joins TRBV19 to TRBJ1-5; a weak D match, TRBD1 (6 bases). Trimming took off 1 base at V and 8 bases at J, with 15 bases between the two ends. The CDR3 covers 15 residues. Germline V gives CDR1 LNHDA, CDR2 SQIVND (reference sequence). The CDR3 reads CASSIVPGAIEPQHF. As DNA, the CDR3 is TGTGCCAGTAGTATAGTGCCGGGGGCAATTGAGCCCCAGCATTTT.

This clone was seen only once. The V gene is TRBV27, the J gene TRBJ1-2, with a possible D match to TRBD1 (6 bases). This CDR3 region has 14 residues. Germline CDR1 MNHEY, CDR2 SMNVEV (reference sequence). The V gene lost 5 bases and the J gene lost 6 bases, with 16 bases spanning the gap. The CDR3 bases are TGTGCCAGCAGTGCTCGGACAGCCTCTAATGGCTACACCTTC. Translating gives CASSARTASNGYTF.

CDR3: CAISEGLAETYEQYF. CDR3 in DNA: TGTGCCATCAGTGAGGGACTAGCGGAGACCTACGAGCAGTACTTC. The chain couples TRBV10-3 to TRBJ2-7, with TRBD2 identical over 10 bases. Germline values: CDR1 ENHRY, CDR2 SYGVKD. The V and J ends lost 2 bases and 2 bases, in that order; junction bases with no gene match: 3. The CDR3 runs 15 residues.

This clone has ten or more counts. The chain recombines TRBV7-9 with TRBJ1-1; D is unclear. Germline V gives CDR1 SEHNR, CDR2 FQNEAQ (reference sequence). Trimming left V 5 bases short and J 1 base short, with 8 bases between. This CDR3 region has 13 residues. This chain's CDR3 is CASSPAGNTEAFF. Here the CDR3 DNA reads TGTGCCAGCAGCCCGGCGGGGAACACTGAAGCTTTCTTT. The full variable domain, in which reference TRBV7-9 and TRBJ1-1 provide the parts outside the CDR3, is DTGVSQNPRHKITKRGQNVTFRCDPISEHNRLYWYRQTLGQGPEFLTYFQNEAQLEKSRLLSDRFSAERPKGSFSTLEIQRTEQGDSAMYLCASSPAGNTEAFFGQGTRLTVV.

DNA of the CDR3: TGTGCCAGCAGCCAACGTTTAGGTGAGCAGTTCTTC. Encoded protein: CASSQRLGEQFF. The chain recombines TRBV4-2 with TRBJ2-1, with no clear D. Trimming removed 2 bases from V and 9 bases from J, with 8 bases in between. This CDR3 spans 12 amino acids. CDR1 LGHNA and CDR2 YNFKEQ come from the germline V gene.

This chain joins TRBV10-3 and TRBJ1-2; D possibly corresponds to TRBD1 (5 bases). The V and J ends lost 3 bases and 3 bases respectively, with 14 bases between them. Germline CDR1 and CDR2: ENHRY and SYGVKD. This CDR3 has 15 residues. CDR3 bases: TGTGCCATCAGTGACGTGGGGGGGAGGGACTATGGCTACACCTTC. Protein product: CAISDVGGRDYGYTF.

This clone was observed once. The gene calls are TRBV5-4 and TRBJ2-7; 13 nucleotides match TRBD2. The CDR3 runs 16 residues. Per the germline V gene, CDR1 is SGHNT and CDR2 is YYREEE (reference sequence). J was trimmed by 0 bases and V by 3 bases; bases with no gene match: 3. The CDR3 is CASSSGLAGSSYEQYF. In DNA form, the CDR3 reads TGTGCCAGCAGCTCGGGACTAGCGGGAAGCTCCTACGAGCAGTACTTC.

A single count supports this clone. V is TRBV4-1 and J is TRBJ1-1; 12 bases fit TRBD1. The J segment lost 5 bases and the V segment lost 2 bases, leaving 12 bases of the junction unmatched. This CDR3 is built from 18 residues. Germline assignment: CDR1 MGHRA and CDR2 YSYEKL. In nucleotides, the CDR3 is TGCGCCAGCAGCCAACCCCCCCGGGGACAGGGGGCTCGGACTGAAGCTTTCTTT. Translation: CASSQPPRGQGARTEAFF.

The rearrangement joins TRBV7-3 to TRBJ2-3, with no clear D. The length of the CDR3 is 13 residues. The V end lost 1 base, the J end lost 10 bases, and 12 bases lay between the germline ends. Germline CDR1 and CDR2: SGHTA and FQGTGA. The CDR3: CASSLSLFGPQYF. CDR3 nucleotides: TGTGCCAGCAGCTTAAGTCTCTTTGGGCCGCAGTATTTT. The whole variable domain, remainder taken from reference TRBV7-3 and TRBJ2-3, is GAGVSQTPSNKVTEKGKYVELRCDPISGHTALYWYRQSLGQGPEFLIYFQGTGAADDSGLPNDRFFAVRPEGSVSTLKIQRTERGDSAVYLCASSLSLFGPQYFGPGTRLTVL.

The gene calls are TRBV9 and TRBJ1-5; D is ambiguous. There are 14 residues in the CDR3. CDR1 SGDLS and CDR2 YYNGEE come from the germline V gene. The V and J ends lost 2 bases and 5 bases respectively, with 11 bases between them. CDR3: CASSVTPSDQPQHF. DNA for the CDR3: TGTGCCAGCAGCGTTACCCCTTCGGATCAGCCCCAGCATTTT.

V gene TRBV30 combines with J gene TRBJ1-4; D gene uncertain. Trimming stripped 4 bases from V and 8 bases from J, with 11 bases between. The CDR3 length is 12 residues. Germline V gene data show CDR1 as GTSNPN and CDR2 as SVGIG (reference sequence). CDR3 protein: CAWTGKEEKLFF. CDR3 bases: TGTGCCTGGACGGGGAAGGAGGAAAAACTGTTTTTT.

The chain uses TRBV19 and TRBJ1-2; weak D call: TRBD1 (5 bases). This CDR3 contains 15 residues. Per germline, CDR1 LNHDA and CDR2 SQIVND (reference sequence). V dropped 6 bases and J dropped 4 bases, with 18 bases sitting between them. CDR3 sequence: CASSLGWGDPYGYTF. The CDR3 DNA sequence: TGTGCCAGTAGCCTGGGATGGGGGGACCCCTATGGCTACACCTTC.